The clone carrying this T cell receptor beta chain was counted only a few times. What it binds is unknown. The study left out patients who had uncontrolled infection, other autoimmune disease, pregnancy or lactation. Each diagnosis was grounded in clinical symptoms, serum thyroxine and TRAb, thyroid ultrasound, and orbital computed tomography. Authors of the study amplified TCR beta CDR3 regions from RNA transcripts. HTBI primers were the set used in a first-round RT-PCR of the TCR CDR3. TCRdb re-derived calls from the multiplex PCR reads in MiXCR, one entry per CDR3 protein. Of approximately 490,000 distinct CDR3 sequences listed, approximately 22% are singletons. The length of the CDR3 is 14 residues. The germline V and J ends were trimmed by 4 bases and 0 bases, with 13 bases remaining between them. Germline loops: CDR1 DFQATT, CDR2 SNEGSKA (reference sequence). These data originate in a study of T cells in Graves' hyperthyroidism and ophthalmopathy.

Study-level findings and limits: Blood also carried most thyroid clonotypes expanded above 0.001.

This sequence was found in a woman in her sixties or seventies with Graves' ophthalmopathy. Sequencing was carried out using blood. The V call is TRBV20-1, the J call TRBJ2-7, with D tentatively TRBD1 or TRBD2 (5 bases each). CDR3 sequence reads: CSATTGPVSYEQYF. As DNA, the CDR3 is TGCAGTGCTACGACGGGACCTGTCTCCTACGAGCAGTACTTC.